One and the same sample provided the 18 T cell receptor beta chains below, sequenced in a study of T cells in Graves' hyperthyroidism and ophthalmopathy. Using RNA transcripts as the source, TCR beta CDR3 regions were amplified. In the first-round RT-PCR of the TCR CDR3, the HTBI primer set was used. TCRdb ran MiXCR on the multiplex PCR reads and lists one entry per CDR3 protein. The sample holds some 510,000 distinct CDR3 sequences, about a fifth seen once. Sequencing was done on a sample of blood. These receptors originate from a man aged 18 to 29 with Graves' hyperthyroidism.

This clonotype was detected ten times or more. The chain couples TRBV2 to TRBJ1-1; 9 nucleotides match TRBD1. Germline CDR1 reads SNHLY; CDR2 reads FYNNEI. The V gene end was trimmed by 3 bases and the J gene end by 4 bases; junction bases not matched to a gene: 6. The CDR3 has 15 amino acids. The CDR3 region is CASSEGQGRVTEAFF. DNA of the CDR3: TGTGCCAGCAGTGAGGGACAGGGTAGGGTCACTGAAGCTTTCTTT.

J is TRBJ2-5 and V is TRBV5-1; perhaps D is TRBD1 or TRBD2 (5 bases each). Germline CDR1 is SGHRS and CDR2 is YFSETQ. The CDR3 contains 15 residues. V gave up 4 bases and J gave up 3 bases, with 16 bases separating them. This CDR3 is CASSIPGTKEETQYF. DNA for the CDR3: TGCGCCAGCAGCATCCCCGGGACCAAAGAAGAGACCCAGTACTTC.

The CDR3 region has the DNA TGTGCCAGCCGGGGACTAGCGGGAGCAGGCACCGGGGAGCTGTTTTTT. Protein: CASRGLAGAGTGELFF. The chain carries TRBV11-2 and TRBJ2-2; 14 nucleotides align to TRBD2. The V and J ends lost 8 bases and 4 bases, in that order; junction bases with no gene match: 6. CDR3 length: 16 residues. Germline CDR1 and CDR2: SGHAT and FQNNGV.

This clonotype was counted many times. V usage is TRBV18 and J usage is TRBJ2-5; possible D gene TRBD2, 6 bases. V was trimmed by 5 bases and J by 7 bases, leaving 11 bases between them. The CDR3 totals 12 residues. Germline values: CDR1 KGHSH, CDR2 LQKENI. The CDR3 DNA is TGTGCCAGCTCAACCATCGGGAGGACCCAGTACTTC. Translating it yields CASSTIGRTQYF.

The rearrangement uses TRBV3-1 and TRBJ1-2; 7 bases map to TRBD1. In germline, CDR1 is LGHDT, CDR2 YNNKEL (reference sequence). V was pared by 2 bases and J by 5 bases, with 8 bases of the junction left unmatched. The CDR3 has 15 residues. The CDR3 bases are TGTGCCAGCAGCCAAAGTGGGGGACAGAATTATGGCTACACCTTC. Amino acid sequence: CASSQSGGQNYGYTF. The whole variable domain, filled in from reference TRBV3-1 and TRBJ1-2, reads DTAVSQTPKYLVTQMGNDKSIKCEQNLGHDTMYWYKQDSKKFLKIMFSYNNKELIINETVPNRFSPKSPDKAHLNLHINSLELGDSAVYFCASSQSGGQNYGYTFGSGTRLTVV.

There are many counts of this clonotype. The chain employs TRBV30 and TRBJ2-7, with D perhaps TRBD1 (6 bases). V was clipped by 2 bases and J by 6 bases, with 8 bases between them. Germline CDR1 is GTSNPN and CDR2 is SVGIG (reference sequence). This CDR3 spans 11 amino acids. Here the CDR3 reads CAWSHRAEQYF. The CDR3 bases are TGTGCCTGGAGTCACAGGGCCGAGCAGTACTTC.

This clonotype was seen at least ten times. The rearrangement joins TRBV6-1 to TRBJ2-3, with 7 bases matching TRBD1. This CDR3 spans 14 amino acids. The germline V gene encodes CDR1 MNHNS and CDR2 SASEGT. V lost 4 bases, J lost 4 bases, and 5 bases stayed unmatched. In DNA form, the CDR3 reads TGTGCCAGCAGTGGGACAGGTTTGGCAGATACGCAGTATTTT. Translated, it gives CASSGTGLADTQYF.

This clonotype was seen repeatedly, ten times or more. Here the CDR3 reads CAWSVLDKREQYF. The DNA of the CDR3 is TGTGCCTGGAGTGTACTGGATAAACGGGAGCAGTACTTC. This chain links TRBV30 with TRBJ2-7, with D unresolved. The CDR3 consists of 13 residues. Germline V lookup: CDR1 GTSNPN, CDR2 SVGIG (reference sequence). With 0 bases removed from V and 7 bases from J, the gap between germline ends came to 13 bases.

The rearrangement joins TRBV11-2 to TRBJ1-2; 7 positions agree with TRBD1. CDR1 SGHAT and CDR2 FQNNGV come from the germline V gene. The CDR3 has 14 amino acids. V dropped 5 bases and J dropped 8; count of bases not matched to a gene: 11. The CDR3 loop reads CASSAQTGTGGYTF. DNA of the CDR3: TGTGCCAGCAGCGCCCAGACAGGGACTGGAGGCTACACCTTC.

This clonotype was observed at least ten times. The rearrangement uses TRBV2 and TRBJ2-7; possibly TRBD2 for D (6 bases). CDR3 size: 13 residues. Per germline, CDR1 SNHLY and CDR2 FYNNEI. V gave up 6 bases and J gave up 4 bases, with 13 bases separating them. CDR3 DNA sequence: TGTGCCAGCAGGCGGGACTGGAAATACGAGCAGTACTTC. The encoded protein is CASRRDWKYEQYF.

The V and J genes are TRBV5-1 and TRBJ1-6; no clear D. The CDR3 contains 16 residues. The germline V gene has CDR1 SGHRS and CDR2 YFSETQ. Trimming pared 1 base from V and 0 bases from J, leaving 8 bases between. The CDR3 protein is CASSLTLSSYNSPLHF. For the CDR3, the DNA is TGCGCCAGCAGCTTGACGCTAAGCTCCTATAATTCACCCCTCCACTTT.

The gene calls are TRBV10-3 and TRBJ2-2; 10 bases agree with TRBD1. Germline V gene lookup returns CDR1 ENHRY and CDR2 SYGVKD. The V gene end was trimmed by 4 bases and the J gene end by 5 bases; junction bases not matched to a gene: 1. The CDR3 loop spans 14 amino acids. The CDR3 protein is CAISGTGGTGELFF. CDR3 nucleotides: TGTGCCATCAGTGGGACAGGGGGAACCGGGGAGCTGTTTTTT.

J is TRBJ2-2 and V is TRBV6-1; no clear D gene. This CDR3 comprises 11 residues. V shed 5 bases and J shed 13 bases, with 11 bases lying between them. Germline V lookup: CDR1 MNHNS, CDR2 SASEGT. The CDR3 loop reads CASSRGSGLFF. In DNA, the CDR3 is TGTGCCAGCAGTCGCGGCTCTGGGCTGTTTTTT.

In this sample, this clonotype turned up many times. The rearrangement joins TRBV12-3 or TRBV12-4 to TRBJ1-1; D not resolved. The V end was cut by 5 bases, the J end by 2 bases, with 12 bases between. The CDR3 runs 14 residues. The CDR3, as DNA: TGTGCCAGCAGTCTACAGAGCTTCAACACTGAAGCTTTCTTT. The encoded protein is CASSLQSFNTEAFF.

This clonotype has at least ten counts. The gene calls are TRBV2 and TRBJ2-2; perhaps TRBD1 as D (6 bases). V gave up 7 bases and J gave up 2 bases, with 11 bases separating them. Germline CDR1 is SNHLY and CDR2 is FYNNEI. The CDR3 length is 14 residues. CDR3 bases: TGTGCCAGCACCAAGGACAGAAACACCGGGGAGCTGTTTTTT. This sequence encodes CASTKDRNTGELFF.

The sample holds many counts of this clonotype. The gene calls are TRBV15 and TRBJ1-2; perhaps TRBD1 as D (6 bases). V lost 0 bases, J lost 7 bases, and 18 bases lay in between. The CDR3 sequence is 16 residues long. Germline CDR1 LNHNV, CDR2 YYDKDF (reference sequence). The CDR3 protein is CATSRDNVRGAGGYTF. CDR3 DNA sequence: TGTGCCACCAGCAGAGATAATGTCCGGGGGGCCGGTGGCTACACCTTC.

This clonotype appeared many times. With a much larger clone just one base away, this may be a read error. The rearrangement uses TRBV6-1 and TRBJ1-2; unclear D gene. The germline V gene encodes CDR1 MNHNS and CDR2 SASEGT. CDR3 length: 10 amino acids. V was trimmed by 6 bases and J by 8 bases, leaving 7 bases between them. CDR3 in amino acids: CASRVGGYTF. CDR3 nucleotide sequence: TGTGCCAGCAGGGTCGGGGGCTACACCTTC.

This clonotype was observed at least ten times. CDR3: CASSYTPGGYEQYF. The CDR3 coding sequence is TGCGCCAGCAGCTATACCCCTGGGGGCTACGAGCAGTACTTC. The J gene is TRBJ2-7, the V gene TRBV5-1; perhaps D is TRBD1 or TRBD2 (5 bases each). The V gene's germline CDR1 is SGHRS and CDR2 YFSETQ. This CDR3 region has 14 residues. Trimming left V 3 bases short and J 3 bases short, with 13 bases between.